The 27 T cell receptor beta chains presented below share a single source sample, sequenced in a study of Tregs in tolerant kidney transplant recipients. Profiled with immunoSEQ multiplex PCR; TCRdb holds only in-frame clones, not every one. The repertoire holds some 71,000 clones, with around 90% as singletons. The sequenced sample was CD4+ T cells from blood, obtained before the transplant. The receptors come from a human donor who received a combined kidney and bone marrow transplant.

The gene calls are TRBV19 and TRBJ2-3; 9 nucleotides line up with TRBD2. The CDR3 is made up of 16 amino acids. Germline V gene lookup returns CDR1 LNHDA and CDR2 SQIVND (reference sequence). The ends lost 4 bases at V and 3 bases at J; junction bases unmatched: 8. As DNA, the CDR3 is TGTGCCAGTAGTAAGGCACTAGCGGGTGTAACAGATACGCAGTATTTT. Encoded protein: CASSKALAGVTDTQYF.

The chain uses TRBV6-6 and TRBJ2-7; TRBD1 is a possible D gene (6 bases). The V gene's germline CDR1 is MNHNY and CDR2 SVGAGI (reference sequence). Trimming took off 6 bases at V and 5 bases at J, with 11 bases between the two ends. The CDR3 loop spans 12 amino acids. CDR3 region: CASRRQGHEQYF. DNA for the CDR3: TGTGCCAGCAGGCGTCAGGGGCACGAGCAGTACTTC.

This rearrangement joins TRBV7-2 to TRBJ2-1; the match to TRBD2 covers 8 bases. The CDR3 runs 15 residues. Germline loops: CDR1 SGHTA, CDR2 FQGNSA. Trimming took 5 bases from V and 3 from J; bases not matched to a gene: 6. CDR3 coding DNA: TGTGCCAGCAGCCTTGACCTAGCGGGCTACAATGAGCAGTTCTTC. Residues: CASSLDLAGYNEQFF. Using reference TRBV7-2 and TRBJ2-1 for the parts outside the CDR3, the full variable domain is GAGVSQSPSNKVTEKGKDVELRCDPISGHTALYWYRQSLGQGLEFLIYFQGNSAPDKSGLPSDRFSAERTGGSVSTLTIQRTQQEDSAVYLCASSLDLAGYNEQFFGPGTRLTVL.

V and J are TRBV4-2 and TRBJ2-3, with 12 bases lining up with TRBD2. The germline CDR1 and CDR2 sequences are LGHNA and YNFKEQ. V shed 4 bases and J 1 base; nucleotides not matched to a gene: 6. The CDR3 extends over 17 amino acids. The CDR3, as DNA: TGTGCCAGCAGCCGAGCGGGACTAGCGGGCGGCACAGATACGCAGTATTTT. Protein product: CASSRAGLAGGTDTQYF.

This chain uses TRBV28 with TRBJ1-2; TRBD1 matches at 7 bases. Trimming cost V 2 bases and J 8 bases; bases outside gene matches: 8. Per germline, CDR1 MDHEN and CDR2 SYDVKM. This CDR3 region has 14 residues. CDR3 sequence: CASSLDRQGRGYTF. CDR3 coding DNA: TGTGCCAGCAGTTTAGATCGACAGGGACGGGGCTACACCTTC.

The genes are TRBV5-1 and TRBJ2-5; D call uncertain. V was shortened by 4 bases and J by 1 base, with 17 bases between the two germline ends. The germline CDR1 and CDR2 sequences are SGHRS and YFSETQ. The CDR3 extends over 16 amino acids. CDR3 DNA: TGCGCCAGCAGCCCTACGAGCCAGGCTGGCCAAGAGACCCAGTACTTC. This codes for CASSPTSQAGQETQYF.

Comments on this clone: Other DNA sequences in the same sample also yield this CDR3. The J gene is TRBJ2-5, the V gene TRBV2; the D is unclear. Germline V gives CDR1 SNHLY, CDR2 FYNNEI. The CDR3 loop spans 14 amino acids. Trimming shortened V by 3 bases and J by 1 base, and 9 bases separated the two germline ends. The CDR3 spells CASSDDGSQETQYF. DNA of the CDR3: TGTGCCAGCAGTGACGATGGCAGCCAAGAGACCCAGTACTTC.

The CDR3 DNA sequence: TGTGCCAGCAGCATGAGACAGGGTTCGGGAACCGGGGAGCTGTTTTTT. It codes for CASSMRQGSGTGELFF. The V and J genes are TRBV5-5 and TRBJ2-2, with 7 bases lining up with TRBD1. Per the germline V gene, CDR1 is SGHKS and CDR2 is YYEKEE (reference sequence). J gave up 5 bases and V 4 bases, and 11 bases lay outside the gene matches. This CDR3 spans 16 amino acids.

This chain's CDR3 is CASSVDLTSGTTTDTQYF. The CDR3 DNA reads TGTGCCAGCAGCGTAGACCTCACTAGCGGTACAACCACAGATACGCAGTATTTT. The chain carries TRBV9 and TRBJ2-3; 8 bases agree with TRBD2. Germline lookup yields CDR1 SGDLS and CDR2 YYNGEE. The CDR3 length is 18 residues. V gave up 0 bases and J gave up 2 bases; unmatched junction bases: 11.

This clone was found once. This sequence joins TRBV6-1 and TRBJ2-1, with 7 nucleotides matching TRBD2. CDR3 length: 15 amino acids. With V trimmed by 6 bases and J by 1 base, 6 bases remained unmatched. The germline V gene has CDR1 MNHNS and CDR2 SASEGT. CDR3 sequence: CASRLAAGSYNEQFF. The CDR3 DNA is TGTGCCAGCAGACTCGCAGCGGGATCCTACAATGAGCAGTTCTTC.

This chain links TRBV7-9 with TRBJ2-7; tentative D call: TRBD2 (6 bases). CDR1 and CDR2 from the germline V gene are SEHNR and FQNEAQ (reference sequence). V lost 8 bases and J lost 2, with 13 bases in between. The CDR3 is 13 residues long. The CDR3 coding sequence is TGTGCCAGCCACGGAGGGAACCCCTACGAGCAGTACTTC. This sequence encodes CASHGGNPYEQYF.

The chain recombines TRBV2 with TRBJ1-1; tentative D call: TRBD1 (5 bases). CDR1 is SNHLY, CDR2 FYNNEI, per germline. Trimming shortened V by 6 bases and J by 0 bases, and 11 bases separated the two germline ends. This CDR3 has 14 amino acids. The CDR3 DNA sequence: TGTGCCAGCAGCCCGACAGATATGAACACTGAAGCTTTCTTT. This gives the protein CASSPTDMNTEAFF.

The J gene is TRBJ1-2, the V gene TRBV28, with a weak D call TRBD1 (5 bases). V lost 2 bases to trimming and J lost 5 bases, with 12 bases between them. Per the germline V gene, CDR1 is MDHEN and CDR2 is SYDVKM. The CDR3 length is 14 residues. The CDR3 loop is CASSLGGTSYGYTF. In DNA, the CDR3 is TGTGCCAGCAGTTTAGGAGGGACCTCATATGGCTACACCTTC.

The chain uses TRBV11-2 and TRBJ1-2, with 12 bases fitting TRBD1. Unmatched junction bases numbered 5, after V lost 0 bases and J lost 6 bases. The CDR3 runs 16 residues. Germline CDR1 and CDR2: SGHAT and FQNNGV. CDR3 protein: CASSLDWDRGLDGYTF. CDR3 nucleotides: TGTGCCAGCAGCTTAGATTGGGACAGGGGGCTAGATGGCTACACCTTC.

The rearrangement uses TRBV6-5 and TRBJ1-1; the match to TRBD1 covers 7 bases. The CDR3 has 14 amino acids. The ends lost 4 bases at V and 5 bases at J; junction bases unmatched: 7. The germline gives CDR1 MNHEY, CDR2 SVGAGI. CDR3 residues: CASSSVYRGTEAFF. The CDR3, as DNA: TGTGCCAGCAGTTCCGTGTACAGGGGTACTGAAGCTTTCTTT.

The V gene is TRBV1, the J gene TRBJ2-3; TRBD2, the D gene given by the table, was not confirmed from the DNA. TRBV1 is a pseudogene. The CDR3 contains 16 residues. CDR3: CTSSQGNSGPTDTQYF. The CDR3 region has the DNA TGCACCAGCAGCCAAGGTAATAGCGGCCCCACAGATACGCAGTATTTT.

The chain joins TRBV28 to TRBJ1-5; no clear D. V lost 5 bases to trimming and J lost 5 bases, with 10 bases between them. The CDR3 has 13 amino acids. CDR1 and CDR2 from the germline V gene are MDHEN and SYDVKM. CDR3 sequence: CASSTYGDQPQHF. In DNA, the CDR3 is TGTGCCAGCAGTACCTACGGGGATCAGCCCCAGCATTTT.

The chain recombines TRBV5-4 with TRBJ2-1; TRBD2 agrees at 13 bases. Germline CDR1 and CDR2: SGHNT and YYREEE (reference sequence). There are 17 residues in the CDR3. The trim removed 4 bases at V and 8 bases at J, leaving 12 bases unmatched. The CDR3 loop reads CASSKYSGTSGTYEQFF. The CDR3 DNA is TGTGCCAGCAGCAAATACTCCGGGACTAGCGGGACATATGAGCAGTTCTTC.

The chain has TRBV11-1 and TRBJ2-5; D possibly corresponds to TRBD2 (5 bases). The CDR3 sequence is 16 residues long. Trimming removed 1 base from V and 0 bases from J, with 12 bases in between. The germline V gene has CDR1 SGHAT and CDR2 FQDESV (reference sequence). Here the CDR3 DNA reads TGTGCCAGCAGCTTAGTCCAGCGGAGGTACCAAGAGACCCAGTACTTC. This sequence encodes CASSLVQRRYQETQYF.

The chain links TRBV28 to TRBJ2-3, with D unresolved. Trimming removed 3 bases at V and 2 bases at J, with 6 bases between. CDR3 length: 13 amino acids. The germline gives CDR1 MDHEN, CDR2 SYDVKM. The CDR3 coding sequence is TGTGCCAGCAGTTTGCAGTCCACAGATACGCAGTATTTT. Residues: CASSLQSTDTQYF.

The rearrangement uses TRBV28 and TRBJ2-7, with D perhaps matching TRBD2 (5 bases). V was trimmed by 7 bases and J by 0 bases, leaving 16 bases between them. Per the germline V gene, CDR1 is MDHEN and CDR2 is SYDVKM. This CDR3 has 15 residues. CDR3 DNA sequence: TGTGCCAGCAATCCCGGCGGGTTGAGCTCCTACGAGCAGTACTTC. Its protein is CASNPGGLSSYEQYF.

This chain joins TRBV5-1 and TRBJ2-7; 9 positions agree with TRBD2. This CDR3 comprises 15 residues. Germline V gene data show CDR1 as SGHRS and CDR2 as YFSETQ. V shed 0 bases, J shed 4 bases, and the junction held 5 bases outside the gene matches. CDR3 region: CASSLVSGSSYEQYF. The CDR3 coding sequence is TGCGCCAGCAGCTTGGTTAGCGGGAGTAGTTACGAGCAGTACTTC.

V usage is TRBV7-9 and J usage is TRBJ1-4; 8 positions agree with TRBD1. The germline V gene encodes CDR1 SEHNR and CDR2 FQNEAQ (reference sequence). V dropped 5 bases and J dropped 8; count of bases not matched to a gene: 13. The CDR3 consists of 16 residues. Here the CDR3 reads CASSRPGQAFGEKLFF. The CDR3, as DNA: TGTGCCAGCAGCCGTCCGGGACAGGCCTTTGGGGAAAAACTGTTTTTT.

The chain employs TRBV28 and TRBJ1-2, with 7 bases aligning to TRBD1. Germline lookup yields CDR1 MDHEN and CDR2 SYDVKM. CDR3 length: 15 residues. V trimming: 2 bases; J trimming: 4 bases; junction bases outside the gene matches: 7. In DNA, the CDR3 is TGTGCCAGCAGTTTAGGCAGGGGGTTCCTCTATGGCTACACCTTC. This codes for CASSLGRGFLYGYTF.

This rearrangement joins TRBV5-6 to TRBJ2-5; 7 bases agree with TRBD2. J gave up 1 base and V 4 bases, and 7 bases lay outside the gene matches. This CDR3 comprises 15 residues. The germline V gene encodes CDR1 SGHDT and CDR2 YYEEEE. CDR3 sequence (DNA): TGTGCCAGCAGCGCCCAAGCGGGATCCCAAGAGACCCAGTACTTC. Translation: CASSAQAGSQETQYF.

In the case of this clone: The sample carries other DNA sequences with the same CDR3. The chain carries TRBV6-1 and TRBJ1-5; D is undetermined. The V and J ends lost 5 bases and 6 bases respectively, with 17 bases between them. CDR3 size: 15 residues. Per the germline V gene, CDR1 is MNHNS and CDR2 is SASEGT. The chain's CDR3 is CASSLGGSVGQPQHF. CDR3 nucleotide sequence: TGTGCCAGCAGTTTAGGAGGCTCGGTCGGTCAGCCCCAGCATTTT.

The rearrangement links TRBV2 to TRBJ2-1; 11 bases match TRBD2. Germline CDR1 SNHLY, CDR2 FYNNEI. The CDR3 extends over 15 amino acids. Germline trimming cut 1 base from V and 6 bases from J; bases unmatched to any gene: 2. The CDR3 sequence is CASSEVAGGFNEQFF. Written as DNA, the CDR3 is TGTGCCAGCAGTGAAGTAGCGGGAGGGTTCAATGAGCAGTTCTTC.